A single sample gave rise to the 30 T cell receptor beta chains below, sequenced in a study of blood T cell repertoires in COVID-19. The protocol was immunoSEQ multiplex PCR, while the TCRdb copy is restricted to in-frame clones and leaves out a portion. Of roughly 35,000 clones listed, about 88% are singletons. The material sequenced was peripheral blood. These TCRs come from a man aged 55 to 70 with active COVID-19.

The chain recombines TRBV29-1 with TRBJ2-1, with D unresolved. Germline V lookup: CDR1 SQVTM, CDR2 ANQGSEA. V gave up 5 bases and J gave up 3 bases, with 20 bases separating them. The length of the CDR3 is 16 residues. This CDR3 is CSVYGSPLFIYNEQFF. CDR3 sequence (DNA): TGCAGCGTTTACGGGTCTCCCTTATTCATCTACAATGAGCAGTTCTTC.

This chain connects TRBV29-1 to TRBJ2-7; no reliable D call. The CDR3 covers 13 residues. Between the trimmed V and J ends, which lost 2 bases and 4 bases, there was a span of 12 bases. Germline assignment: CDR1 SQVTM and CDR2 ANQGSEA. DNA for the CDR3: TGCAGCGTTGAACAGGCCGGATTATACGAGCAGTACTTC. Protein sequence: CSVEQAGLYEQYF.

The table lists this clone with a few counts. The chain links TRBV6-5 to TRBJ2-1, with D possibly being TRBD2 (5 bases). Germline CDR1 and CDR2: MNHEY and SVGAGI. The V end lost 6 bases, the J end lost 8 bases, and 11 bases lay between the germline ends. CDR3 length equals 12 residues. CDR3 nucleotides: TGTGCCAGCAGCCCCGGGGAGCATGAGCAGTTCTTC. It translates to CASSPGEHEQFF.

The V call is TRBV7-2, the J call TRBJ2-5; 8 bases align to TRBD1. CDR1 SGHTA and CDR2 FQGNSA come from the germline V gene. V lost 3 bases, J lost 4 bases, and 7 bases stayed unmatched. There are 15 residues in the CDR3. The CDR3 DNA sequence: TGTGCCAGCAGCTTTATGGGACAGGTGGGAGAGACCCAGTACTTC. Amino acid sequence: CASSFMGQVGETQYF.

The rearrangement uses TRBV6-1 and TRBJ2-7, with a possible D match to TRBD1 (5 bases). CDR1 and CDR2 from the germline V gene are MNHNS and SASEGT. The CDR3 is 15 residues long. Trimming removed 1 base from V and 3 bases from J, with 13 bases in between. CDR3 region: CASSEGQGTYYEQYF. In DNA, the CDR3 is TGTGCCAGCAGTGAAGGGCAGGGCACCTACTACGAGCAGTACTTC.

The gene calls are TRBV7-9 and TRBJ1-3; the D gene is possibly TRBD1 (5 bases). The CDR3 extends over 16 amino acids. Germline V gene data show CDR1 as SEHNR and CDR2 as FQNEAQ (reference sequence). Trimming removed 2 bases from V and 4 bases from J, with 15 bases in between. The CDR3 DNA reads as TGTGCCAGCAGCTTACTGGTGAGCAGGGAAGGAAACACCATATATTTT. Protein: CASSLLVSREGNTIYF.

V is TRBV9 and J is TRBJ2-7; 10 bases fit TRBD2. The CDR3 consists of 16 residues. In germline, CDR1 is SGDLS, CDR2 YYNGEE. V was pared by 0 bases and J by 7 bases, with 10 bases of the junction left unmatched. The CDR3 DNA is TGTGCCAGCAGCGTAGGGCCACTAGCGGGATCGGAGGAGCAGTACTTC. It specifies CASSVGPLAGSEEQYF.

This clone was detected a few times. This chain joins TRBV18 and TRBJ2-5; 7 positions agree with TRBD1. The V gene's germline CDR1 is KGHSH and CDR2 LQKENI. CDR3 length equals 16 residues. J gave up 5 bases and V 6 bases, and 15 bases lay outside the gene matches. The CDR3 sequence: CASSARAQGMEETQYF. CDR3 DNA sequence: TGTGCCAGCTCCGCCAGGGCACAGGGGATGGAGGAGACCCAGTACTTC.

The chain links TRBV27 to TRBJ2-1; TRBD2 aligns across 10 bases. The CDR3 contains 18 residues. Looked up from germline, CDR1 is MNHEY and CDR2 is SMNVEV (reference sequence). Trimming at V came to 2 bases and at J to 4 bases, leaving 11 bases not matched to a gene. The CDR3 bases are TGTGCCAGCAGTTTAGGATTAAGTTGGACTAGCGGTTACAATGAGCAGTTCTTC. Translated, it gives CASSLGLSWTSGYNEQFF.

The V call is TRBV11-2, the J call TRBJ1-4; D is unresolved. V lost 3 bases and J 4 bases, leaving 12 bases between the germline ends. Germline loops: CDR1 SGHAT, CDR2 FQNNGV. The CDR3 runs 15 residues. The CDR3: CASSFTGGSNEKLFF. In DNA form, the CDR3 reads TGTGCCAGCAGCTTCACGGGTGGCAGTAATGAAAAACTGTTTTTT.

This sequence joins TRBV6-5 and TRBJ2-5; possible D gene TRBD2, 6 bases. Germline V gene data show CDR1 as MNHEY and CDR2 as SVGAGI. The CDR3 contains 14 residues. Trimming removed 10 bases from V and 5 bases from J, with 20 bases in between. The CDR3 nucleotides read TGTGCCACCACGGCTGCGGGACTGGGGGAGACCCAGTACTTC. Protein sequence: CATTAAGLGETQYF.

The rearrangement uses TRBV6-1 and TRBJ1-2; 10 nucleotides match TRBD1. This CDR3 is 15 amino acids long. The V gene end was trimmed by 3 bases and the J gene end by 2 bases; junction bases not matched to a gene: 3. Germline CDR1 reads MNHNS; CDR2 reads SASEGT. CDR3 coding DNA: TGTGCCAGCAGTGACCGGGACAGGGGAAACTATGGCTACACCTTC. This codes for CASSDRDRGNYGYTF.

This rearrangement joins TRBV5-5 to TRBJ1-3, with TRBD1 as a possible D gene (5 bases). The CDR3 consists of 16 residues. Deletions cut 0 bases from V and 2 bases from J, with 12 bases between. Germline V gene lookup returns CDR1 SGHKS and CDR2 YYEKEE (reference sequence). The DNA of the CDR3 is TGTGCCAGCAGCTTGGTTTTCGGGGGTCCTGGAAACACCATATATTTT. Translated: CASSLVFGGPGNTIYF.

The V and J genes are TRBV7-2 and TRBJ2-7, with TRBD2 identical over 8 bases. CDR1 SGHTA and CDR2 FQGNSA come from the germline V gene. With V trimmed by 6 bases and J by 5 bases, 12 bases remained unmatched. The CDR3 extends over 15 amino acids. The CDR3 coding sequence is TGTGCCAGCAGATCTAGCGGGTCACTAGTCGACGAGCAGTACTTC. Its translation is CASRSSGSLVDEQYF.

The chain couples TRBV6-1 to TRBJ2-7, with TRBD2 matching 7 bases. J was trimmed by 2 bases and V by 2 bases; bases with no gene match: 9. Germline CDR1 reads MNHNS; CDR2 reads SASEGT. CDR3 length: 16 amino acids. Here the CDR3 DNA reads TGTGCCAGCAGTGAACCTCTTGACGGGAGGACCTACGAGCAGTACTTC. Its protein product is CASSEPLDGRTYEQYF.

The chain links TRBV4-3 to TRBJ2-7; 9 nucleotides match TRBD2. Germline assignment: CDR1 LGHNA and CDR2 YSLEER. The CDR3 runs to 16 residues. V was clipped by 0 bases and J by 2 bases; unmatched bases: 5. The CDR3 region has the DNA TGCGCCAGCAGCCAAGATTCGGCGGGAGGGCCCTACGAGCAGTACTTC. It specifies CASSQDSAGGPYEQYF.

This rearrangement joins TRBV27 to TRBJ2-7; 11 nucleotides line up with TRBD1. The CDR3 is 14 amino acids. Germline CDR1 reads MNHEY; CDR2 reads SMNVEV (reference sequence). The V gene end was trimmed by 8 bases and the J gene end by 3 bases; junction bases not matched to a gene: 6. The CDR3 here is CASAGGTGGYEQYF. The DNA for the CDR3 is TGTGCCAGCGCGGGAGGGACAGGGGGCTACGAGCAGTACTTC.

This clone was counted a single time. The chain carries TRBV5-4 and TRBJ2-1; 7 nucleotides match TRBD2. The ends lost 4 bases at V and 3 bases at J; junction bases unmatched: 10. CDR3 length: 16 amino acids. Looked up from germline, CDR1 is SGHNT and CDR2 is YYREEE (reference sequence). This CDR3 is CASSPEGLDGYNEQFF. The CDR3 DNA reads TGTGCCAGCAGCCCAGAAGGACTAGATGGCTACAATGAGCAGTTCTTC.

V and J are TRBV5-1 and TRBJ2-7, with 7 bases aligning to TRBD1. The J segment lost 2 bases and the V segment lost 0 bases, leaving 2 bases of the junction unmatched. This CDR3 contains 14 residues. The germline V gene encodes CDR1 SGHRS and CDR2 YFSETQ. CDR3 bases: TGCGCCAGCAGCTTGGGGGACAGAACCTACGAGCAGTACTTC. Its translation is CASSLGDRTYEQYF.

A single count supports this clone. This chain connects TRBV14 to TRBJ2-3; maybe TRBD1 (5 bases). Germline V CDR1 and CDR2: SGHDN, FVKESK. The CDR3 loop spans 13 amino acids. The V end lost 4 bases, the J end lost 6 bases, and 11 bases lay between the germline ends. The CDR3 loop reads CASSLQGTDTQYF. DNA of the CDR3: TGTGCCAGCAGCCTTCAGGGTACGGATACGCAGTATTTT.

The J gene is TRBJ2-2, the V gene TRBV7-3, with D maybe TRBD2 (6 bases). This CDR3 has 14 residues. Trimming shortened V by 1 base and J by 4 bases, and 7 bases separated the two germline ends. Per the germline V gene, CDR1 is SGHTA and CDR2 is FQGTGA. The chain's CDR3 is CASSLMEGTGELFF. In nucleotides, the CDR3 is TGTGCCAGCAGCTTAATGGAGGGCACCGGGGAGCTGTTTTTT.

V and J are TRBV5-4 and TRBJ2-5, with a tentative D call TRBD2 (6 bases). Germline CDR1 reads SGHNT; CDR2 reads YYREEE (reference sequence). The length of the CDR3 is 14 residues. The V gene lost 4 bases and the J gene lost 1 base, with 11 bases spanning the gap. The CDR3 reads CASSLGGLQETQYF. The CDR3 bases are TGTGCCAGCAGCCTCGGAGGGCTCCAAGAGACCCAGTACTTC.

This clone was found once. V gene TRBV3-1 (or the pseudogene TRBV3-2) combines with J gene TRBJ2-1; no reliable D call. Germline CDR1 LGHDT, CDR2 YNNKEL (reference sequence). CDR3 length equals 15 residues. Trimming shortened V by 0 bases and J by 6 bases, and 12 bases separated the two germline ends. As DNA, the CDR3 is TGTGCCAGCAGCCAAGACTATACTACCGGCAATGAGCAGTTCTTC. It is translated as CASSQDYTTGNEQFF.

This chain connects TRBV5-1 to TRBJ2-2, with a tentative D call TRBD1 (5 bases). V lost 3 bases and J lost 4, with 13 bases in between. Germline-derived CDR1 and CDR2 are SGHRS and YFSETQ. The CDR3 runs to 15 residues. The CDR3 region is CASSSLDTTTGELFF. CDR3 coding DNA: TGCGCCAGCAGCTCACTGGACACAACCACCGGGGAGCTGTTTTTT.

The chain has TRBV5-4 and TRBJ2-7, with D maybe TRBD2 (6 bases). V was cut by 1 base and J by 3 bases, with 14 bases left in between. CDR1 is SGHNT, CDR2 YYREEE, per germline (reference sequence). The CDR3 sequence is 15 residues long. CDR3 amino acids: CASSLYAGRGYEQYF. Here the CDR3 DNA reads TGTGCCAGCAGCTTGTATGCGGGGCGAGGCTACGAGCAGTACTTC.

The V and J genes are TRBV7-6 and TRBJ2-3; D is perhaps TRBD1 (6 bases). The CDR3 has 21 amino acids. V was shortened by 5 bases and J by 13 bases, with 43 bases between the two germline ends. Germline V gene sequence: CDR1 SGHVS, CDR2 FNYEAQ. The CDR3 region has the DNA TGTGCCAGCAGCCTTTCCCGACAGGTGAATCTGGGTACTCCTGTGGGTAGTGGAAAGTATTTT. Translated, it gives CASSLSRQVNLGTPVGSGKYF.

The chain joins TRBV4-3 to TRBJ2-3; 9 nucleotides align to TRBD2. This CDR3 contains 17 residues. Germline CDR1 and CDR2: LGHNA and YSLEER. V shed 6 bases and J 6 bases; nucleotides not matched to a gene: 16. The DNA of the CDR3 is TGCGCCAGCAGGTGGGCCTGGGCGGGAGGGCCTAAGGATACGCAGTATTTT. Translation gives CASRWAWAGGPKDTQYF.

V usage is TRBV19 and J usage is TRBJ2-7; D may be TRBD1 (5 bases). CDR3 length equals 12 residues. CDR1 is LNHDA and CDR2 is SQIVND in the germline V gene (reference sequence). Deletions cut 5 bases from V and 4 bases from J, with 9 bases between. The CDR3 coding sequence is TGTGCCAGTAGTCAGGACAAATACGAGCAGTACTTC. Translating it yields CASSQDKYEQYF.

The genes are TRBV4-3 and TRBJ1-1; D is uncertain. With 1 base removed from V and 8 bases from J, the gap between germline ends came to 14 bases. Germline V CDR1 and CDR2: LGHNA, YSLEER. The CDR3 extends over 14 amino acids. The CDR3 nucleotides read TGCGCCAGCAGCCAAGGCACGGACTCCCTCGAAGCTTTCTTT. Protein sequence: CASSQGTDSLEAFF.

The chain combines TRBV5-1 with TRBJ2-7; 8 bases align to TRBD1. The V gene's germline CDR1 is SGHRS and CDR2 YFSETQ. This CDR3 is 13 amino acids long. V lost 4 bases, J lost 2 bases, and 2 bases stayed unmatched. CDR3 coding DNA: TGCGCCAGCAGCGGGACAGGAACCTACGAGCAGTACTTC. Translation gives CASSGTGTYEQYF.